The subject of this entry is one T cell receptor beta chain. This clone has more than one count but fewer than ten. The target of this receptor is not known. The sample holds no much larger clone one base away, and base qualities are not on file. Peripheral blood and lesional scalp punch biopsies were obtained from patients with alopecia areata. After PBMCs were isolated by density centrifugation and stained for CD3, CD4 and CD8, a FACSAria was used to sort CD4+ and CD8+ T cells. Untreated alopecia areata patients were recruited as part of a multicenter biomarker study. Blood CD8+ T cells from about five biomarker-study patients were further sorted into NKG2D-low and NKG2D-high fractions. Library preparation employed the immunoSEQ multiplex PCR assay. RNA was extracted from all samples and reverse transcribed into cDNA as template for TCR sequencing. SuperScript III was used to make first-strand cDNA, primed with a 2:1 mix of oligo-dT and random hexamers. A synthetic immune receptor repertoire was used to gauge amplification bias, and whatever bias remained was removed computationally. The source study handled its data this way. After raw reads were preprocessed to remove errors, the CDR3 was defined following IMGT conventions as running from the conserved cysteine to phenylalanine. Clonality was computed by normalizing Shannon entropy by log2 of the number of productive unique TCRs and subtracting the result from 1. CD4 or CD8 identity of scalp clones was inferred by cross-referencing scalp TCRbeta sequences with sorted blood CD4 and CD8 repertoires. Here the immuneACCESS table is served through TCRdb, limited to in-frame sequences with V and J called. Missing clones are a known gap in these copies; in checked studies unresolved V genes cover under half, and the rest lacks a known reason. V, J and clone size derive from that table, while D and trimming were established from the DNA sequence. The table for this sample lists 100,000 to 150,000 clones; about 50% of them were counted only once. The ten largest clonotypes hold under 12% of the sample.

The sample belongs to a study of CD8+ T cells in alopecia areata (dated by TCRdb to the late 2010s). Some background on the complete study: The study used high-throughput TCRbeta sequencing to examine T cell clonal expansion in alopecia areata, in both the C3H/HeJ mouse model and human patients. Scalp clonality was compared among normal scalp (n=4), patchy alopecia areata scalp (n=8), and alopecia totalis/universalis scalp (n=8). Human TCRbeta sequencing covered scalp tissue and sorted CD4+ and CD8+ peripheral blood T cells from patchy and totalis/universalis alopecia areata patients and healthy controls. TCRbeta CDR3 regions were amplified by immunoSEQ multiplex PCR with 35 Vbeta forward and 13 Jbeta reverse primers. The RNA source kit depended on sample type: the PAXgene miRNA kit for fixed scalp, the miRNeasy kit for PBMCs, and the RNeasy kit for mouse skin.

Here is what the overall study found, with its caveats: Higher clonality and more expanded CD8+ clones were observed in lesional scalp than in normal scalp, particularly in alopecia totalis/universalis, a finding suggestive of antigenic drive. Resident alphabeta T cells in normal human skin are also sequenced, complicating scalp TCR repertoire analysis, unlike mouse skin dominated by gammadelta T cells. Compared with mice, TCR sequences shared between patients were less clear, possibly partly because of HLA diversity across the patient population.

V trim: 7 bases; J trim: 10 bases; unmatched bases: 7. The CDR3 starts with the cysteine, ends with the phenylalanine, and has 12 residues. The retained sequence is limited to the CDR3, 36 bases, with the frame set at the first base. Per the germline V gene, SQVTM is the CDR1 and ANQGSEA is the CDR2. The receptor chain draws on TRBV29-1 and TRBJ2-1, with 10 bases aligning to TRBD1. This sequence was found in a human donor with alopecia areata. Sequencing input: NKG2D-low CD8+ T cells sorted from blood. Explained via the paper, the cell subset or site label denotes: sorted CD8+ NKG2D-low blood T cells. Read as DNA, the sequence is TGCAGCGCCGGGACAGGGGACATCGAGCAGTTCTTC. The translation is CSAGTGDIEQFF.